This TCR beta chain was profiled in a study of blood T cell repertoires in COVID-19. Study summary: From T cells, B-cell-depleted T cells, or PBMCs came the material, which was cDNA or gDNA.

Study processing details: Estimates of nucleated cell counts were drawn from the amplification of reference gene primers. Sequencing was performed with immunoSEQ multiplex PCR; in TCRdb, only in-frame clones are kept and a portion is missing. The V and J calls and clone size are taken from that table; D and trimming were inferred from the DNA. The repertoire holds 150,000 or so clones, more than 80% seen once, with approximately 8.4% in the top ten. V was trimmed by 0 bases and J by 0 bases, leaving 8 bases between them. In germline, CDR1 is KGHDR, CDR2 SFDVKD. This CDR3 comprises 16 residues. The chain joins TRBV24-1 to TRBJ1-5, with D unresolved. This TCR came from a human donor with acute or convalescent COVID-19. The donor label of this sample is uncertain. Sequencing was done on a sample of peripheral blood. CDR3 protein: CATSDLGRVSNQPQHF. CDR3 coding DNA: TGTGCCACCAGTGATTTGGGGAGGGTTAGCAATCAGCCCCAGCATTTT.